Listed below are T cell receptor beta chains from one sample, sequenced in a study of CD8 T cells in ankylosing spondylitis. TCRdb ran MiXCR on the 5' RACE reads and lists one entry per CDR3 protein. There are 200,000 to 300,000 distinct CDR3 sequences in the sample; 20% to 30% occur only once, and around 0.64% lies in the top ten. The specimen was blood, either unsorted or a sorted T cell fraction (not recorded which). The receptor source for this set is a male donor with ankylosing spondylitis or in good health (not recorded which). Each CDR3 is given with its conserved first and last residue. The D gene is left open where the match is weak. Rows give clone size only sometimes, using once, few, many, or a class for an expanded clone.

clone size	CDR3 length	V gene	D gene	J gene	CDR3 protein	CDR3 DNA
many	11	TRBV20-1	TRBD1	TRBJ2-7	CSARIPGQAYF	TGCAGTGCTAGAATCCCCGGACAGGCATACTTC
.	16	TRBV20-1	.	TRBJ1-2	CSATPSTGASNYGYTF	TGCAGTGCGACCCCGTCGACAGGTGCTAGCAACTATGGCTACACCTTC
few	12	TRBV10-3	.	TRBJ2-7	CAISGTEREQYF	TGTGCCATCAGTGGGACAGAGAGGGAGCAGTACTTC
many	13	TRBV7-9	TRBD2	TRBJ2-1	CASSPIQRGGQFF	TGTGCCAGCAGCCCTATCCAGCGGGGGGGTCAGTTCTTC
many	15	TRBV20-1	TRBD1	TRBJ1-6	CSASPGQGRNSPLHF	TGCAGTGCTAGCCCGGGACAGGGGCGGAATTCACCCCTCCACTTT
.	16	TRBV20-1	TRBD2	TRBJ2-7	CSARRTGREGAYEQYF	TGCAGTGCTAGACGCACGGGTCGGGAGGGGGCCTACGAGCAGTACTTC
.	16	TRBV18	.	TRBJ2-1	CASSQIWVRSYNEQFF	TGTGCCAGCTCACAAATTTGGGTTCGCTCCTACAATGAGCAGTTCTTC
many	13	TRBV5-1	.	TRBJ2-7	CASSLARAYEQYF	TGCGCCAGCAGCTTAGCCAGGGCCTACGAGCAGTACTTC
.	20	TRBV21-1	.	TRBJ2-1	CASSPLAHRGPGEGYNEQFF	TGTGCCAGCAGCCCGTTGGCCCACAGGGGTCCGGGGGAAGGCTACAATGAGCAGTTCTTC
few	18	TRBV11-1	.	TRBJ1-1	CASSSSPRYGQMNTEAFF	TGTGCCAGCAGCTCGTCGCCCAGATATGGACAGATGAACACTGAAGCTTTCTTT
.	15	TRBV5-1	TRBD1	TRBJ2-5	CATMRTGGALETQYF	TGCGCCACCATGAGGACAGGGGGCGCCTTGGAGACCCAGTACTTC
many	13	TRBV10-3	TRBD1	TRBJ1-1	CAIGGQGYTEAFF	TGTGCCATCGGGGGACAGGGGTACACTGAAGCTTTCTTT
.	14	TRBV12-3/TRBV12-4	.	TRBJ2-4	CASSFRDSGNIQYF	TGTGCCAGCAGTTTTCGGGATTCAGGGAACATTCAGTACTTC
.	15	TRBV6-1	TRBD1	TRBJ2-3	CASRNRGRPPDTQYF	TGTGCCAGCAGAAACAGGGGAAGGCCTCCAGATACGCAGTATTTT
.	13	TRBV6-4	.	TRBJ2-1	CASSDSWGVEQFF	TGTGCCAGCAGTGACTCATGGGGGGTTGAGCAGTTCTTC
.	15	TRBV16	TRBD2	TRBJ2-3	CASSQSLAGAHTQYF	TGTGCCAGCAGCCAATCGCTAGCGGGGGCCCATACGCAGTATTTT
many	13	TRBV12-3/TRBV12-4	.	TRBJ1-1	CASRSDSYTEAFF	TGTGCCAGCAGGTCCGACAGCTACACTGAAGCTTTCTTT
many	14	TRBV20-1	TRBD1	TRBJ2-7	CSARVRTGSYEQYF	TGCAGTGCTAGAGTGAGGACAGGCTCCTACGAGCAGTACTTC
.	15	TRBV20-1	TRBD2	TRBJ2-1	CSAGRLAGGPDEQFF	TGCAGTGCTGGTAGACTAGCGGGGGGGCCCGATGAGCAGTTCTTC
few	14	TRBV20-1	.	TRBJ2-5	CSARGEGGEETQYF	TGCAGTGCTCGGGGGGAGGGGGGAGAAGAGACCCAGTACTTC
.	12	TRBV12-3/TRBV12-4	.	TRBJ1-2	CASRSGGGGYTF	TGTGCCAGCCGTAGCGGGGGCGGTGGCTACACCTTC
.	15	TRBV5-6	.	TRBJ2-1	CASSGYREWGNEQFF	TGTGCCAGCAGCGGATACAGGGAGTGGGGCAATGAGCAGTTCTTC
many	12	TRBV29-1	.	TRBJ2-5	CSVEPGAETQYF	TGCAGCGTTGAGCCAGGGGCAGAGACCCAGTACTTC
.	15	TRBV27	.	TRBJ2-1	CASSLGTPAYNEQFF	TGTGCCAGCAGCCTTGGGACACCAGCCTACAATGAGCAGTTCTTC
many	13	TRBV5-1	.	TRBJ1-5	CASSLGDNQPQHF	TGCGCCAGCAGCTTAGGGGACAATCAGCCCCAGCATTTT
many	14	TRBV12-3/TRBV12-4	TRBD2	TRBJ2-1	CASSRAGGRNEQFF	TGTGCCAGCAGTCGAGCGGGGGGGCGGAATGAGCAGTTCTTC
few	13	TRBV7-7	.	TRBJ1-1	CASSLNMDTEAFF	TGTGCTAGCAGCTTAAACATGGACACTGAAGCTTTCTTT
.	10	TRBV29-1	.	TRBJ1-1	CSGTNTEAFF	TGCAGCGGGACCAACACTGAAGCTTTCTTT
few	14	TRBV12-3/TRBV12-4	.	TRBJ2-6	CASTWGKAANVLTF	TGTGCCAGCACGTGGGGAAAGGCGGCCAACGTCCTGACTTTC
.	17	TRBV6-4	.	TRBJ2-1	CASSDSGTRPYYNEQFF	TGTGCCAGCAGTGACTCCGGGACAAGGCCCTACTACAATGAGCAGTTCTTC
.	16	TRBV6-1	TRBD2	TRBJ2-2	CASSRPSGGSTGELFF	TGTGCCAGCAGTCGCCCTAGCGGGGGATCCACCGGGGAGCTGTTTTTT
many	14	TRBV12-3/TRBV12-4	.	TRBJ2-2	CASGGRRNTGELFF	TGTGCCAGTGGGGGGAGGAGGAACACCGGGGAGCTGTTTTTT
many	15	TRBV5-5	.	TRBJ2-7	CASNNPGRGGYEQYF	TGTGCCAGCAACAACCCCGGCAGGGGTGGCTACGAGCAGTACTTC
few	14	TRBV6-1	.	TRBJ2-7	CASSEVDLSYEQYF	TGTGCCAGCAGTGAAGTGGATCTCTCCTACGAGCAGTACTTC
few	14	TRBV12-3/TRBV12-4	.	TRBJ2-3	CASTGDTYTDTQYF	TGTGCCAGCACCGGGGACACGTACACAGATACGCAGTATTTT
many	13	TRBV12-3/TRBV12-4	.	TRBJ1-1	CASSLQGNTEALF	TGTGCCAGCAGTTTACAGGGAAACACTGAAGCTCTCTTT
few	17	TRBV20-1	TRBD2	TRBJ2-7	CSAREGITSGGGYEQYF	TGCAGTGCTAGAGAGGGGATTACTAGCGGGGGGGGCTACGAGCAGTACTTC
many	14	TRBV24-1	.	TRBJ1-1	CATSPGGGNTEAFF	TGTGCCACCAGTCCAGGAGGGGGAAACACTGAAGCTTTCTTT
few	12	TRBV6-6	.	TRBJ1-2	CASSTGASDYTF	TGTGCCAGCAGTACGGGGGCTTCGGACTACACCTTC
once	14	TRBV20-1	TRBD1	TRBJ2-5	CSAGLQGAGETQYF	TGCAGTGCGGGCCTACAGGGGGCCGGGGAGACCCAGTACTTC
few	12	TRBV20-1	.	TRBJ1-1	CSAIYGQPEAFF	TGCAGTGCTATATACGGACAGCCTGAAGCTTTCTTT
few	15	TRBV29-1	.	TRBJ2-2	CSVENGISNTGELFF	TGCAGCGTTGAAAACGGCATAAGTAACACCGGGGAGCTGTTTTTT
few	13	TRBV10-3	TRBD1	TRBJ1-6	CAISQGEDSPLHF	TGTGCCATCAGTCAGGGGGAGGATTCACCCCTCCACTTT
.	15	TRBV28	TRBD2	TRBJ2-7	CATLSGGARSYEQYF	TGTGCCACCCTAAGCGGGGGGGCCCGGTCCTACGAGCAGTACTTC
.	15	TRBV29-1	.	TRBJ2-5	CSVEGLPHSQETQYF	TGCAGCGTTGAAGGGCTCCCGCACTCGCAAGAGACCCAGTACTTC
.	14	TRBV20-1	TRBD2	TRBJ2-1	CSARFSGGATEQFF	TGCAGTGCTAGATTTAGCGGGGGGGCGACCGAGCAGTTCTTC
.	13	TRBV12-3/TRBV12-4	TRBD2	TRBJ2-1	CASSWGGVGEQFF	TGTGCCAGCAGTTGGGGGGGGGTTGGTGAGCAGTTCTTC
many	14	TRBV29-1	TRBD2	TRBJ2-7	CSVEGTSGVYEQYF	TGCAGCGTTGAAGGGACTAGCGGGGTTTACGAGCAGTACTTC
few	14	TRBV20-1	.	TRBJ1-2	CSARDRGKNYGYTF	TGCAGTGCTAGAGATAGGGGCAAAAACTATGGCTACACCTTC
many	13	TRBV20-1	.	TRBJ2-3	CSARRLSKDTQYF	TGCAGTGCTAGAAGGTTATCGAAAGATACGCAGTATTTT
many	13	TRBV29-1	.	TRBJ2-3	CSVFWAPTDTQYF	TGCAGCGTATTCTGGGCCCCGACAGATACGCAGTATTTT
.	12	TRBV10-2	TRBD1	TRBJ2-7	CASSEGGHEQYF	TGCGCCAGCAGTGAAGGGGGCCACGAGCAGTACTTC
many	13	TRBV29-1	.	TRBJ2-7	CSVGGSGNSEQYF	TGCAGCGTTGGAGGGTCAGGAAACTCCGAGCAGTACTTC
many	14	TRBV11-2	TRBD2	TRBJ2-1	CASSAVGGHNEQFF	TGTGCCAGCAGCGCAGTGGGAGGGCATAATGAGCAGTTCTTC
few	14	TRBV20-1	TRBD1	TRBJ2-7	CSAPDRALSYEQYF	TGCAGTGCTCCAGACAGGGCTCTCTCCTACGAGCAGTACTTC
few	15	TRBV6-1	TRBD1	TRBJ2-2	CASLMTGGNTGELFF	TGTGCCAGCCTGATGACAGGGGGCAACACCGGGGAGCTGTTTTTT
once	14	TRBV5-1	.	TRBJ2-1	CASSLGLGGGEQFF	TGCGCCAGCAGCTTGGGTCTCGGGGGTGGTGAGCAGTTCTTC